These 5 T cell receptor beta chains originate from one sample sequenced in a study of regulatory T cells in long-lasting Graves disease. Arm-PCR of CDR3 regions with iRepertoire HTBI primers generated TCR beta libraries. A single record per CDR3 protein comes from TCRdb applying MiXCR to the multiplex PCR reads. The table records approximately 400,000 distinct CDR3 sequences, 14% to 15% of them present only once. Sample time point: newly diagnosed GD, antithyroid drugs for less than 3 months. Preparation of the TCR library used RNA extracted from PBMCs. These data were also reused for a study on T cells in Graves' hyperthyroidism and ophthalmopathy.

The input for sequencing was peripheral blood mononuclear cells (PBMCs), taken at new diagnosis, from a patient treated with antithyroid drugs. These receptors originate from a woman aged 25 to 39 with Graves disease.

Ten or more counts support this clonotype. This sequence joins TRBV20-1 and TRBJ2-7; D is possibly TRBD2 (5 bases). V lost 1 base to trimming and J lost 3 bases, with 7 bases between them. Per the germline V gene, CDR1 is DFQATT and CDR2 is SNEGSKA (reference sequence). The CDR3 has 12 amino acids. The CDR3 nucleotides read TGCAGTGCTAGAGGGACTTTCTACGAGCAGTACTTC. Its protein is CSARGTFYEQYF.

This clonotype was counted at least ten times. The chain has TRBV7-9 and TRBJ1-1; D unresolved. The germline V and J ends were trimmed by 1 base and 1 base, with 7 bases remaining between them. The germline V gene has CDR1 SEHNR and CDR2 FQNEAQ (reference sequence). The CDR3 spans 14 residues. The CDR3 loop is CASSLVPENTEAFF. Here the CDR3 DNA reads TGTGCCAGCAGCTTAGTTCCAGAGAACACTGAAGCTTTCTTT.

This chain links TRBV29-1 with TRBJ1-2, with unresolved D. The CDR3 loop spans 14 amino acids. The germline V gene encodes CDR1 SQVTM and CDR2 ANQGSEA. Trimming pared 6 bases from V and 3 bases from J, leaving 17 bases between. In DNA form, the CDR3 reads TGCAGCGTGAAAGAGTGGAGTACGGACTATGGCTACACCTTC. The encoded protein is CSVKEWSTDYGYTF. Based on the CDR3 plus reference TRBV29-1 and TRBJ1-2, the full variable domain is SAVISQKPSRDICQRGTSLTIQCQVDSQVTMMFWYRQQPGQSLTLIATANQGSEATYESGFVIDKFPISRPNLTFSTLTVSNMSPEDSSIYLCSVKEWSTDYGYTFGSGTRLTVV.

This clonotype was counted at least ten times. This chain links TRBV20-1 with TRBJ2-7, with 8 positions matching TRBD2. CDR3 length equals 15 residues. V lost 1 base to trimming and J lost 0 bases; unmatched junction nucleotides: 5. From germline, CDR1 is DFQATT and CDR2 SNEGSKA (reference sequence). The CDR3 loop is CSARGASGFSYEQYF. The CDR3 region has the DNA TGCAGTGCTAGAGGAGCTAGCGGGTTCTCCTACGAGCAGTACTTC.

Only one count was recorded for this clonotype. This could be a read error, since a much larger clone is one nucleotide away. The chain is built from TRBV6-2 or TRBV6-3 and TRBJ2-1; TRBD2 matches 9 bases. Germline V lookup: CDR1 MNHEY, CDR2 SVGEGT. The CDR3 runs 17 residues. The CDR3: CASSYSPLAGLYNEQLF. The DNA for the CDR3 is TGTGCCAGCAGCTACAGCCCCCTAGCGGGATTATACAATGAGCAGCTCTTC.